This is a list of T cell receptor beta chains from one sample in a study of response to subunit inactivated influenza vaccine. A single record per CDR3 protein comes from TCRdb applying MiXCR to the RT-PCR reads. The sample carries about 700,000 distinct CDR3 sequences, 15% to 19% recorded once. The specimen comprised PBMCs from blood, sampled 12 days after vaccination. The receptors derive from a man in his forties or fifties who received an inactivated influenza vaccine. Both conserved end residues are part of each CDR3. The D gene is left open where the match is weak. Size values are once, few and many counts, or a class for expanded clones, and some rows have none.

j_call: TRBJ2-1
v_call: TRBV4-3
clone_size: few
d_call: .
cdr3_aa: CASSQHERGNEQFF
cdr3_nt: TGCGCCAGCAGCCAACACGAAAGGGGAAATGAGCAGTTCTTC

j_call: TRBJ2-5
v_call: TRBV6-2/TRBV6-3
clone_size: .
d_call: .
cdr3_aa: CASSKRASRGETQYF
cdr3_nt: TGTGCCAGCAGCAAAAGGGCTAGCCGAGGAGAGACCCAGTACTTC

j_call: TRBJ1-1
v_call: TRBV3-1
clone_size: .
d_call: .
cdr3_aa: CASSQAQGEAFF
cdr3_nt: TGTGCCAGCAGCCAAGCGCAGGGTGAAGCTTTCTTT

j_call: TRBJ2-2
v_call: TRBV12-3/TRBV12-4
clone_size: many
d_call: .
cdr3_aa: CASSSFGTRSIGELFF
cdr3_nt: TGTGCCAGCAGTTCTTTCGGGACTCGAAGCATCGGGGAGCTGTTTTTT

j_call: TRBJ2-1
v_call: TRBV5-1
clone_size: many
d_call: .
cdr3_aa: CASSQDSSNEQFF
cdr3_nt: TGCGCCAGCAGCCAGGACTCGTCCAATGAGCAGTTCTTC

j_call: TRBJ2-7
v_call: TRBV7-2
clone_size: .
d_call: .
cdr3_aa: CASGFLTEKLLYEQYF
cdr3_nt: TGTGCCAGCGGCTTTTTGACGGAGAAGTTATTATACGAGCAGTACTTC

j_call: TRBJ2-2
v_call: TRBV19
clone_size: .
d_call: TRBD1
cdr3_aa: CASTTGTGGTGELFF
cdr3_nt: TGTGCCAGTACAACCGGGACAGGGGGCACCGGGGAGCTGTTTTTT

j_call: TRBJ2-7
v_call: TRBV6-2/TRBV6-3
clone_size: .
d_call: TRBD1
cdr3_aa: CASSYGATGAYEQYF
cdr3_nt: TGTGCCAGCAGTTACGGGGCGACAGGGGCCTACGAGCAGTACTTC

j_call: TRBJ1-2
v_call: TRBV28
clone_size: .
d_call: .
cdr3_aa: CASRGRGVYSYTF
cdr3_nt: TGTGCCAGCAGGGGCAGGGGTGTCTATAGCTACACCTTC

j_call: TRBJ2-7
v_call: TRBV4-2
clone_size: .
d_call: .
cdr3_aa: CASSQTVPSSYEQYF
cdr3_nt: TGTGCCAGCAGCCAAACGGTACCGAGCTCCTACGAGCAGTACTTC

j_call: TRBJ1-1
v_call: TRBV12-3/TRBV12-4
clone_size: .
d_call: .
cdr3_aa: CASRGVDAEAFF
cdr3_nt: TGTGCCAGCAGGGGGGTGGACGCTGAAGCTTTCTTT

j_call: TRBJ1-1
v_call: TRBV28
clone_size: few
d_call: TRBD1
cdr3_aa: CASSLPGTGRTEAFF
cdr3_nt: TGTGCCAGCAGTTTACCCGGGACAGGGAGGACTGAAGCTTTCTTT

j_call: TRBJ2-3
v_call: TRBV28
clone_size: many
d_call: .
cdr3_aa: CASSLSITDTQYF
cdr3_nt: TGTGCCAGCAGTTTATCGATAACGGATACGCAGTATTTT

j_call: TRBJ2-2
v_call: TRBV5-1
clone_size: .
d_call: .
cdr3_aa: CASSLESRFANTGELFF
cdr3_nt: TGCGCCAGCAGCTTGGAGTCCAGGTTCGCGAACACCGGGGAGCTGTTTTTT

j_call: TRBJ2-5
v_call: TRBV10-3
clone_size: few
d_call: TRBD2
cdr3_aa: CAISDASGRAQETQYF
cdr3_nt: TGTGCCATCAGTGATGCTAGCGGGAGGGCCCAGGAGACCCAGTACTTC

j_call: TRBJ1-2
v_call: TRBV12-3/TRBV12-4
clone_size: .
d_call: TRBD1
cdr3_aa: CASSPTDRPGYTF
cdr3_nt: TGTGCCAGCAGTCCCACGGACAGGCCGGGCTACACCTTC

j_call: TRBJ2-4
v_call: TRBV20-1
clone_size: .
d_call: .
cdr3_aa: CSARDQGRSQYF
cdr3_nt: TGCAGTGCTAGAGATCAAGGACGGAGTCAGTACTTC

j_call: TRBJ1-5
v_call: TRBV14
clone_size: .
d_call: .
cdr3_aa: CATGTRARTEQPQHF
cdr3_nt: TGTGCCACAGGGACCAGGGCAAGGACGGAGCAGCCCCAGCATTTT

j_call: TRBJ2-7
v_call: TRBV6-2/TRBV6-3
clone_size: few
d_call: TRBD2
cdr3_aa: CASRMRERFYEQYF
cdr3_nt: TGTGCCAGCAGGATGCGGGAGAGGTTCTACGAGCAGTACTTC

j_call: TRBJ2-1
v_call: TRBV10-3
clone_size: few
d_call: .
cdr3_aa: CAISSAGRSSYNEQFF
cdr3_nt: TGTGCCATCAGTAGTGCCGGACGGAGCTCCTACAATGAGCAGTTCTTC

j_call: TRBJ2-3
v_call: TRBV29-1
clone_size: .
d_call: TRBD1
cdr3_aa: CSAEPRTGVQNTQYF
cdr3_nt: TGCAGCGCCGAGCCTCGGACAGGGGTGCAAAATACGCAGTATTTT

j_call: TRBJ2-3
v_call: TRBV18
clone_size: .
d_call: .
cdr3_aa: CASSPRSGRTDTQYF
cdr3_nt: TGTGCCAGCTCACCACGGAGCGGGCGCACAGATACGCAGTATTTT

j_call: TRBJ1-4
v_call: TRBV11-2
clone_size: .
d_call: .
cdr3_aa: CASSLRGVSTNEKLFF
cdr3_nt: TGTGCCAGCAGCTTACGGGGCGTGTCAACTAATGAAAAACTGTTTTTT

j_call: TRBJ1-3
v_call: TRBV10-3
clone_size: .
d_call: TRBD1
cdr3_aa: CAISEDRVGNTIYF
cdr3_nt: TGTGCCATCAGTGAAGACAGGGTTGGAAACACCATATATTTT

j_call: TRBJ2-5
v_call: TRBV7-8
clone_size: .
d_call: .
cdr3_aa: CASSSEGWETQYF
cdr3_nt: TGTGCCAGCAGCTCGGAGGGTTGGGAGACCCAGTACTTC

j_call: TRBJ1-1
v_call: TRBV20-1
clone_size: few
d_call: .
cdr3_aa: CSARKGTGSSSAFF
cdr3_nt: TGCAGTGCTAGAAAGGGTACAGGGTCATCCTCAGCTTTCTTT

j_call: TRBJ1-1
v_call: TRBV6-5
clone_size: once
d_call: .
cdr3_aa: CASSYSGRGVRNTEAFF
cdr3_nt: TGTGCCAGCAGTTACTCCGGGAGGGGGGTCCGGAACACTGAAGCTTTCTTT

j_call: TRBJ2-4
v_call: TRBV27
clone_size: few
d_call: .
cdr3_aa: CASSLSPRGIGKNIQYF
cdr3_nt: TGTGCCAGCAGTTTATCTCCAAGGGGCATCGGTAAAAACATTCAGTACTTC

j_call: TRBJ2-3
v_call: TRBV5-1
clone_size: .
d_call: .
cdr3_aa: CASSFQTSTDTQYF
cdr3_nt: TGCGCCAGCAGCTTTCAAACTAGCACAGATACGCAGTATTTT

j_call: TRBJ2-1
v_call: TRBV7-6
clone_size: .
d_call: TRBD2
cdr3_aa: CASSVDSGSSYNEQFF
cdr3_nt: TGTGCCAGCAGCGTCGATAGCGGGAGCTCCTACAATGAGCAGTTCTTC

j_call: TRBJ2-1
v_call: TRBV7-9
clone_size: few
d_call: .
cdr3_aa: CASSPGPRPPSNEQFF
cdr3_nt: TGTGCCAGCAGCCCGGGACCGAGACCGCCAAGCAATGAGCAGTTCTTC

j_call: TRBJ1-2
v_call: TRBV11-1
clone_size: .
d_call: TRBD1
cdr3_aa: CASSLARGLYTF
cdr3_nt: TGTGCCAGCAGCTTAGCCAGGGGGCTTTACACCTTC

j_call: TRBJ2-3
v_call: TRBV7-9
clone_size: .
d_call: TRBD1
cdr3_aa: CASSLAGTGYTQYF
cdr3_nt: TGTGCCAGCAGCTTAGCGGGGACAGGGTATACGCAGTATTTT

j_call: TRBJ2-1
v_call: TRBV20-1
clone_size: few
d_call: TRBD2
cdr3_aa: CSATGLAGRASNEQFF
cdr3_nt: TGCAGTGCTACGGGACTAGCGGGCCGTGCCTCCAATGAGCAGTTCTTC

j_call: TRBJ2-4
v_call: TRBV27
clone_size: .
d_call: TRBD1
cdr3_aa: CASSQGTGDLGIQYF
cdr3_nt: TGTGCCAGCAGTCAAGGGACAGGGGATTTGGGCATTCAGTACTTC

j_call: TRBJ2-3
v_call: TRBV20-1
clone_size: .
d_call: TRBD2
cdr3_aa: CSAIGSGGPTYTDTQYF
cdr3_nt: TGCAGTGCTATAGGTAGCGGGGGACCCACTTACACAGATACGCAGTATTTT

j_call: TRBJ2-1
v_call: TRBV6-2/TRBV6-3
clone_size: few
d_call: .
cdr3_aa: CASISGSYNEQFF
cdr3_nt: TGTGCCAGCATTTCCGGGTCCTACAATGAGCAGTTCTTC

j_call: TRBJ2-5
v_call: TRBV29-1
clone_size: few
d_call: TRBD2
cdr3_aa: CSVPAGGQETQYF
cdr3_nt: TGCAGCGTCCCGGCGGGGGGACAAGAGACCCAGTACTTC

j_call: TRBJ1-6
v_call: TRBV11-2
clone_size: few
d_call: .
cdr3_aa: CASSWVLSRGSSYNSPLHF
cdr3_nt: TGTGCCAGCAGCTGGGTCCTTTCGAGGGGAAGCTCCTATAATTCACCCCTCCACTTT

j_call: TRBJ2-3
v_call: TRBV5-1
clone_size: .
d_call: .
cdr3_aa: CASSGGGANSADTQYF
cdr3_nt: TGCGCCAGCAGCGGCGGGGGCGCTAATTCAGCAGATACGCAGTATTTT

j_call: TRBJ1-2
v_call: TRBV7-9
clone_size: few
d_call: .
cdr3_aa: CASSLGQVPYGYTF
cdr3_nt: TGTGCCAGCAGCTTAGGACAGGTTCCCTATGGCTACACCTTC

j_call: TRBJ2-2
v_call: TRBV6-1
clone_size: .
d_call: .
cdr3_aa: CASIGTRNTGELFF
cdr3_nt: TGTGCCAGCATCGGGACACGGAACACCGGGGAGCTGTTTTTT

j_call: TRBJ2-1
v_call: TRBV4-1
clone_size: .
d_call: TRBD2
cdr3_aa: CASSSGTGTSGLNEQFF
cdr3_nt: TGCGCCAGCAGTTCCGGAACTGGGACTAGCGGGCTCAATGAGCAGTTCTTC

j_call: TRBJ2-2
v_call: TRBV7-2
clone_size: .
d_call: TRBD2
cdr3_aa: CASSQGASGITGELFF
cdr3_nt: TGTGCCAGCAGCCAAGGGGCTAGCGGGATCACCGGGGAGCTGTTTTTT

j_call: TRBJ1-6
v_call: TRBV10-2
clone_size: .
d_call: TRBD1
cdr3_aa: CASLGQGESSYNSPLHF
cdr3_nt: TGCGCCAGCTTGGGACAGGGGGAAAGCTCCTATAATTCACCCCTCCACTTT

j_call: TRBJ2-7
v_call: TRBV20-1
clone_size: many
d_call: .
cdr3_aa: CSAAPLRQGGIYEQYF
cdr3_nt: TGCAGTGCTGCCCCACTCCGACAGGGAGGGATATACGAGCAGTACTTC

j_call: TRBJ1-2
v_call: TRBV7-2
clone_size: .
d_call: .
cdr3_aa: CASSLDYRNYGYTF
cdr3_nt: TGTGCCAGCAGCTTAGACTACCGGAACTATGGCTACACCTTC

j_call: TRBJ2-3
v_call: TRBV6-2/TRBV6-3
clone_size: .
d_call: .
cdr3_aa: CASRTPRAWGPTDTQYF
cdr3_nt: TGTGCCAGCAGAACTCCCCGGGCCTGGGGGCCCACAGATACGCAGTATTTT

j_call: TRBJ2-2
v_call: TRBV11-2
clone_size: many
d_call: .
cdr3_aa: CASSLERHPNTGELFF
cdr3_nt: TGTGCCAGCAGCTTAGAGCGCCACCCGAACACCGGGGAGCTGTTTTTT

j_call: TRBJ1-5
v_call: TRBV6-1
clone_size: few
d_call: TRBD1
cdr3_aa: CASSPWTGADLQPQHF
cdr3_nt: TGTGCCAGCAGTCCCTGGACAGGGGCGGACTTGCAGCCCCAGCATTTT

j_call: TRBJ2-7
v_call: TRBV28
clone_size: .
d_call: .
cdr3_aa: CASGNRDIYEQYF
cdr3_nt: TGTGCCAGCGGAAACAGGGATATCTACGAGCAGTACTTC